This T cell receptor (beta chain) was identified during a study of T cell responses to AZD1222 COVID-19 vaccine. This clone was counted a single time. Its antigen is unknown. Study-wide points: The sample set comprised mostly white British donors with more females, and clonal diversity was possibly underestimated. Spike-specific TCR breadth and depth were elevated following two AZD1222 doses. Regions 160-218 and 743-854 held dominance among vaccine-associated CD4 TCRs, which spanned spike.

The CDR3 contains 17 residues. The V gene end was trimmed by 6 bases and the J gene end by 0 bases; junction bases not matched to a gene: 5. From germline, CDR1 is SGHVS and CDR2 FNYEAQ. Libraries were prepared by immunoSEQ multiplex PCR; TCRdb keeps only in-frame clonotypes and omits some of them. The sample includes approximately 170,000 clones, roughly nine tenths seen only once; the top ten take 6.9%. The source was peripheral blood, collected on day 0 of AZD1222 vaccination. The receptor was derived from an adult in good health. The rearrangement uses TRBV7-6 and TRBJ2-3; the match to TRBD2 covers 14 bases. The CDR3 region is CASRLTSGGASTDTQYF. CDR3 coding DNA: TGTGCCAGCAGGCTGACTAGCGGGGGGGCGAGCACAGATACGCAGTATTTT.